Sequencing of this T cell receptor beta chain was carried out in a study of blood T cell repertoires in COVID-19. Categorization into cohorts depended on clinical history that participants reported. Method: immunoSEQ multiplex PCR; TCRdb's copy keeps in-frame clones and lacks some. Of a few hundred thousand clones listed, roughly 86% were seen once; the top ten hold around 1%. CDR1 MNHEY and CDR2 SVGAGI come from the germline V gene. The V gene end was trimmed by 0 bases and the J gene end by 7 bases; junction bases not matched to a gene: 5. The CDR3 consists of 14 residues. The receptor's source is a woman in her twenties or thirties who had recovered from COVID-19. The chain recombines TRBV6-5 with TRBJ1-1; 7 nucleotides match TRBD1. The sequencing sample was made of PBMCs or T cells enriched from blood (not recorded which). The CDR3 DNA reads TGTGCCAGCAGTTACTCCCTCGGGACAGTTGAAGCTTTCTTT. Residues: CASSYSLGTVEAFF.